This T cell receptor beta chain appears in the sequencing data of a study of CD8 T cells in ankylosing spondylitis. General study results and limits: Matched ankylosing spondylitis synovial fluid reportedly showed significant enrichment of disease-linked clones. Peripheral blood held disease-linked clones only at relatively low frequency, and these were CD8+. Made up of 7 to 9 highly homologous variants, a TCR beta motif appeared characteristic of ankylosing spondylitis blood. A subset of motif variants has previously been described in the synovial fluid and blood of reactive arthritis.

Looked up from germline, CDR1 is LGHNA and CDR2 is YNFKEQ. The CDR3 runs to 16 residues. The V gene end was trimmed by 1 base and the J gene end by 5 bases; junction bases not matched to a gene: 4. TCR beta libraries were made by quantitative 5'-RACE with molecular barcodes. Each CDR3 protein gets one entry after TCRdb re-called the 5' RACE reads with MiXCR. The sample shows about 510,000 distinct CDR3 sequences, over 4% of them seen only once. This clonotype was seen repeatedly, ten times or more. What it recognizes is unknown. Sequenced material: blood, either unsorted or a sorted T cell fraction (not recorded which). This TCR was sampled from a male donor with ankylosing spondylitis. This chain connects TRBV4-2 to TRBJ2-1; 11 bases align to TRBD1. CDR3 sequence: CASSQGDRGRNNEQFF. DNA of the CDR3: TGTGCCAGCAGCCAAGGGGACAGGGGGAGAAACAATGAGCAGTTCTTC.